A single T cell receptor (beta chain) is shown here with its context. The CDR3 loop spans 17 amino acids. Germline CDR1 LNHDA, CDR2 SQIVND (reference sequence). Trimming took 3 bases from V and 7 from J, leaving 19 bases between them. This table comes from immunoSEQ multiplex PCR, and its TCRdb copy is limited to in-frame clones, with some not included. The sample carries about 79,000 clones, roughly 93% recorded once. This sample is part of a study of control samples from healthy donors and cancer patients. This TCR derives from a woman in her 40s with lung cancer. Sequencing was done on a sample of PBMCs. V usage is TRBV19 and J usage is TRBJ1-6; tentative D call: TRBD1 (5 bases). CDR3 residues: CASSMRGYGPVNSPLHF. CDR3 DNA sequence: TGTGCCAGTAGTATGAGGGGTTATGGTCCGGTGAATTCACCCCTCCACTTT.